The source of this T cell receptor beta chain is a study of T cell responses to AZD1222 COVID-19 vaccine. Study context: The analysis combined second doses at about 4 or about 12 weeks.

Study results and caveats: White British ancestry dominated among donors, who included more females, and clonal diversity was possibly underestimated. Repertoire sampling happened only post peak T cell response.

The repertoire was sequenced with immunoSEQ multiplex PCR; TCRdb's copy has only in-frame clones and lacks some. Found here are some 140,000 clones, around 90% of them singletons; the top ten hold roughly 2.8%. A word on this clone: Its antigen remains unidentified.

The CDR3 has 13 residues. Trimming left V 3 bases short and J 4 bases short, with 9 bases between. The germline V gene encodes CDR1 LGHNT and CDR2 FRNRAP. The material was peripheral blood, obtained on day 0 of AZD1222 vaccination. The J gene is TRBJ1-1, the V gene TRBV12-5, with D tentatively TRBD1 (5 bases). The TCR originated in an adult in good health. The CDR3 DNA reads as TGTGCTAGTGGTTTTTGGGGGGGCACTGAAGCTTTCTTT. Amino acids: CASGFWGGTEAFF.